These 19 T cell receptor beta chains originate from one sample sequenced in a study of vaccination and CD4 T cells after COVID-19. The antigens these receptors bind are not known. Sequencing of cultured CD4+ T cell DNA used the Oncomine TCR Beta short-read assay. TCRdb re-called the PCR reads through MiXCR, storing one row per CDR3 protein. The sample includes approximately 11,000 distinct CDR3 sequences, 45% of them seen just once. The sample's treatment: approximately nine-day PBMC culture with coronavirus spike peptide pools or control peptides (ViraFEST assay). The material sequenced was cultured CD4+ T cells from blood, taken after SARS-CoV-2 vaccination. The source of these receptors is a human donor with COVID-19.

The V gene is TRBV7-2, the J gene TRBJ2-6, with D tentatively TRBD1 (5 bases). Germline-derived CDR1 and CDR2 are SGHTA and FQGNSA. V lost 5 bases and J 4 bases, leaving 12 bases between the germline ends. The CDR3 is 15 residues long. The CDR3 protein is CASSDRQIGANVLTF. Here the CDR3 DNA reads TGTGCCAGCAGCGATCGACAGATAGGGGCCAACGTCCTGACTTTC.

The chain couples TRBV28 to TRBJ1-2, with TRBD1 as a possible D gene (6 bases). CDR1 is MDHEN, CDR2 SYDVKM, per germline. This CDR3 has 15 residues. With 6 bases removed from V and 7 bases from J, the gap between germline ends came to 21 bases. CDR3 sequence (DNA): TGTGCCAGCAGGGCTGCGACAGGTCTGATGGTTGGCTACACCTTC. This encodes CASRAATGLMVGYTF.

V and J are TRBV6-1 and TRBJ2-3, with 8 positions matching TRBD2. Germline CDR1 and CDR2: MNHNS and SASEGT. The CDR3 sequence is 14 residues long. The junction had 9 bases not matched to a gene; V was cut back by 5 bases and J by 8 bases. CDR3 loop: CASSPKRGFGTQYF. Written as DNA, the CDR3 is TGTGCCAGCAGTCCTAAGCGGGGGTTTGGTACGCAGTATTTT.

This chain joins TRBV24-1 and TRBJ2-3; no definite D call. The V and J ends lost 5 bases and 0 bases respectively, with 5 bases between them. Germline V CDR1 and CDR2: KGHDR, SFDVKD. The CDR3 totals 13 residues. The CDR3 DNA sequence: TGTGCCACCAGTGCTAGGAGCACAGATACGCAGTATTTT. Protein: CATSARSTDTQYF.

In its sample, this clonotype was seen a few times. This chain uses TRBV19 with TRBJ2-4, with D perhaps matching TRBD1 (6 bases). The CDR3 spans 14 residues. Germline loops: CDR1 LNHDA, CDR2 SQIVND (reference sequence). Trimming took 8 bases from V and 5 from J, leaving 16 bases between them. The CDR3 loop reads CASGPYAGENIQYF. The CDR3 DNA reads TGTGCCAGTGGGCCCTACGCAGGGGAAAACATTCAGTACTTC.

The chain couples TRBV5-1 to TRBJ1-2, with 7 positions matching TRBD1. The germline CDR1 and CDR2 sequences are SGHRS and YFSETQ. This CDR3 comprises 16 residues. V gave up 0 bases and J gave up 4 bases; unmatched junction bases: 9. The CDR3 bases are TGCGCCAGCAGCTTGGAAAGCCCGGGACAGAGCTATGGCTACACCTTC. It translates to CASSLESPGQSYGYTF.

The table lists this clonotype with a few counts. The chain is built from TRBV25-1 and TRBJ1-2; 9 bases align to TRBD1. CDR1 is MGHDK and CDR2 is SYGVNS in the germline V gene. This CDR3 has 14 amino acids. Trimming at V came to 3 bases and at J to 6 bases, leaving 5 bases not matched to a gene. CDR3 coding DNA: TGTGCCAGCAGTGATGGGGACAGGGTGGATGGCTACACCTTC. Its protein is CASSDGDRVDGYTF.

V gene TRBV6-1 combines with J gene TRBJ2-2, with 11 bases fitting TRBD2. J gave up 5 bases and V 6 bases, and 5 bases lay outside the gene matches. The germline V gene has CDR1 MNHNS and CDR2 SASEGT. The CDR3 covers 15 residues. The CDR3 sequence: CASRTTSGGTGELFF. CDR3 DNA: TGTGCCAGCAGAACCACTAGCGGGGGTACCGGGGAGCTGTTTTTT.

The CDR3 protein is CASWTGTVLPLHF. The CDR3 coding sequence is TGTGCCAGCTGGACCGGGACAGTTTTACCCCTCCACTTT. The V and J genes are TRBV6-1 and TRBJ1-6; 7 bases align to TRBD1. The CDR3 covers 13 residues. Per germline, CDR1 MNHNS and CDR2 SASEGT. V shed 8 bases and J 12 bases; nucleotides not matched to a gene: 10.

This clonotype has only one observation. V is TRBV5-1 and J is TRBJ1-2; TRBD1 agrees at 7 bases. The V gene end was trimmed by 0 bases and the J gene end by 4 bases; junction bases not matched to a gene: 3. CDR3 length: 14 amino acids. Germline V gene lookup returns CDR1 SGHRS and CDR2 YFSETQ. The CDR3 nucleotides are TGCGCCAGCAGCTTGGATTCAGGGGGCTATGGCTACACCTTC. Protein product: CASSLDSGGYGYTF.

This clonotype was picked up a small number of times. This chain links TRBV10-3 with TRBJ1-5; 7 positions match TRBD1. Trimming cost V 6 bases and J 2 bases; bases outside gene matches: 7. The germline gives CDR1 ENHRY, CDR2 SYGVKD. CDR3 length: 15 amino acids. The CDR3, as DNA: TGTGCCATCAGAGGACAGGATGGTGGCAATCAGCCCCAGCATTTT. It yields the protein CAIRGQDGGNQPQHF.

This chain links TRBV30 with TRBJ1-1; D gene unclear. CDR3 length: 13 amino acids. Trimming cost V 0 bases and J 6 bases, with 11 bases left between them. Germline V gene sequence: CDR1 GTSNPN, CDR2 SVGIG (reference sequence). CDR3 coding DNA: TGTGCCTGGAGTGTACAACCGGGGTCTGAAGCTTTCTTT. This translates into CAWSVQPGSEAFF.

The chain uses TRBV5-8 and TRBJ2-6; D is uncertain. V was clipped by 0 bases and J by 0 bases, with 4 bases between them. Germline V gives CDR1 SGHTS, CDR2 YDEGEE. This CDR3 is built from 15 residues. The CDR3 coding sequence is TGTGCCAGCAGCTTGGACAGCTCTGGGGCCAACGTCCTGACTTTC. This codes for CASSLDSSGANVLTF.

The genes are TRBV20-1 and TRBJ1-1, with 10 positions matching TRBD1. Germline lookup yields CDR1 DFQATT and CDR2 SNEGSKA (reference sequence). After removal of 2 bases from V and 7 bases from J, the junction contained 10 bases not matched to a gene. The CDR3 sequence is 15 residues long. CDR3 DNA sequence: TGCAGTGCTAGAAAGCCCGGGACAGGGGCACTTGAAGCTTTCTTT. It encodes CSARKPGTGALEAFF.

CDR3 loop: CASSVTNRRTQETQYF. CDR3 sequence (DNA): TGTGCCAGCAGCGTCACGAATCGACGAACGCAAGAGACCCAGTACTTC. V usage is TRBV9 and J usage is TRBJ2-5; D ambiguous. The CDR3 runs 16 residues. The germline V gene has CDR1 SGDLS and CDR2 YYNGEE. Trimming removed 2 bases at V and 2 bases at J, with 16 bases between.

This clonotype was counted a single time. The CDR3 reads CASSILSRGENYGYTF. The CDR3 DNA sequence: TGTGCCAGTAGTATTCTGTCCAGGGGGGAGAACTATGGCTACACCTTC. V is TRBV19 and J is TRBJ1-2; TRBD1 aligns across 7 bases. V trimming: 3 bases; J trimming: 2 bases; junction bases outside the gene matches: 9. This CDR3 has 16 amino acids. Germline assignment: CDR1 LNHDA and CDR2 SQIVND (reference sequence).

There are a few counts of this clonotype. The rearrangement uses TRBV7-2 and TRBJ2-5; D unresolved. The CDR3 length is 11 residues. Germline-derived CDR1 and CDR2 are SGHTA and FQGNSA. V was cut by 6 bases and J by 6 bases, with 8 bases left in between. The CDR3 reads CASRGSQTQYF. In nucleotides, the CDR3 is TGTGCCAGCAGGGGGTCCCAGACCCAGTACTTC.

The CDR3 is CASTGTGVNQPQHF. The CDR3 DNA sequence: TGTGCCAGCACCGGGACAGGGGTCAATCAGCCCCAGCATTTT. This sequence joins TRBV6-1 and TRBJ1-5, with 10 bases lining up with TRBD1. CDR1 and CDR2 from the germline V gene are MNHNS and SASEGT. Trimming at V came to 7 bases and at J to 3 bases, leaving 3 bases not matched to a gene. CDR3 length equals 14 residues.

The chain has TRBV5-4 and TRBJ1-6; 7 bases match TRBD1. Germline CDR1 SGHNT, CDR2 YYREEE (reference sequence). The CDR3 contains 15 residues. V shed 0 bases and J 7 bases; nucleotides not matched to a gene: 4. The CDR3 loop is CASSLGQGYNSPLHF. The CDR3 nucleotides read TGTGCCAGCAGCTTGGGACAGGGATACAATTCACCCCTCCACTTT.